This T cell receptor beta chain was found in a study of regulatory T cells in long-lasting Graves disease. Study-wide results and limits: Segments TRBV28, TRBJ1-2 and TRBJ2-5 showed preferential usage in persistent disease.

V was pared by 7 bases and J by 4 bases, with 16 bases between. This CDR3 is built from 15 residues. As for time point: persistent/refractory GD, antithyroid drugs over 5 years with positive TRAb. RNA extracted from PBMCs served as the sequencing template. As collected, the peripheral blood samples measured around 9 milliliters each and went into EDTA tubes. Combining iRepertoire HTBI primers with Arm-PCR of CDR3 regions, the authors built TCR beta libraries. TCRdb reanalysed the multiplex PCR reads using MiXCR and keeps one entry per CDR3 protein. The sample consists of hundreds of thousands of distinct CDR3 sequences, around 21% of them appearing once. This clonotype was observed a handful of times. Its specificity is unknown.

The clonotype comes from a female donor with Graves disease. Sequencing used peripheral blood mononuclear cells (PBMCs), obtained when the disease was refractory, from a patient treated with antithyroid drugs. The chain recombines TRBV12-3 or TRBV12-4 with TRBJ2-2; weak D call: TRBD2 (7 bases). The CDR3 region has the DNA TGTGCCAGCAAAAAGGGGGGGGCCTTCACCGGGGAGCTGTTTTTT. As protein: CASKKGGAFTGELFF.